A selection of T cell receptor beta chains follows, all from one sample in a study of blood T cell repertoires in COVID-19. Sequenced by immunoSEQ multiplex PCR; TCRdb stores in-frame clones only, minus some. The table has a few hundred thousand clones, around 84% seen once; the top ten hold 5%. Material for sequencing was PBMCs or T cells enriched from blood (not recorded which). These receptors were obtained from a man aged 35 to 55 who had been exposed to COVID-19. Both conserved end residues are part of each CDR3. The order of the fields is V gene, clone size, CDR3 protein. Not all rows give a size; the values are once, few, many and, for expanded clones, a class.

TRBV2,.,CASSDGTGAIKIQYF
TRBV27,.,CASSQSGTAGTAQYF
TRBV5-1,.,CASSLDLPRINGYTF
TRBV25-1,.,CASSPQGQSYEQYF
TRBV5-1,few,CASRPQQGTYEQYF
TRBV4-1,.,CASSQEKREGNIQYF
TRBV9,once,CASSVGNSGSTDTQYF
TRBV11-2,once,CASSLTGGQDTQYF
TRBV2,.,CASRTSGTDTQYF
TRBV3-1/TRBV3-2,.,CASSQGQRPPYNEQFF
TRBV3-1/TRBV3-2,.,CASSQAASTTYEQYF
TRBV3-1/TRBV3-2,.,CASSTGPQERLREKLFF
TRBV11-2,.,CASSLVSGQPQHF
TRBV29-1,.,CSAPLGTQILYEQYF
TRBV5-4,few,CASSLGTGGRLGGEQFF
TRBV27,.,CASRAEPGGNGYTF
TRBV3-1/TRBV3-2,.,CASSQDPGSRNSPLHF
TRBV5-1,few,CASSLASGGTYEQYF
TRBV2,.,CASSETGGGNTIYF
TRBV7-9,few,CASTQGSASNEQYF
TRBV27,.,CASSLRGNQPQHF
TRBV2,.,CASKQVTGELFF
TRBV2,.,CASSPLQGADTQYF
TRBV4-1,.,CASSQLVQGDEQYF
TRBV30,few,CAWRSGSIDEQFF
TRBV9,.,CASSPWGQGVGNTEAFF